Detailed here is one T cell receptor (beta chain). This specimen belongs to a study of blood T cell repertoires in COVID-19. Study overall: Samples came from the United States, Italy and Spain, spanning acute and convalescent COVID-19. PBMCs, B-cell-depleted T cells, or T cells were the source of the cDNA or gDNA that made up the material.

Original processing notes: Nucleated cell counts were estimated from reference gene primer amplification. The assay was immunoSEQ multiplex PCR, and TCRdb's table has in-frame clones only and misses some. The V and J calls and clone size are taken from that table; D and trimming were inferred from the DNA. This sample has 350,000 or so clones, with around 90% found just once. V lost 2 bases and J lost 6, with 17 bases in between. The CDR3 runs 16 residues. Germline values: CDR1 SGHAT, CDR2 FQNNGV. The sample consisted of peripheral blood. This chain joins TRBV11-2 and TRBJ2-1; a possible D gene is TRBD2 (6 bases). The TCR was taken from a woman aged 55-70 years with COVID-19, enrolled during active disease. CDR3 loop: CASSLRRLVLPNEQFF. The CDR3 DNA sequence: TGTGCCAGCAGCTTACGGAGACTAGTACTCCCCAATGAGCAGTTCTTC.